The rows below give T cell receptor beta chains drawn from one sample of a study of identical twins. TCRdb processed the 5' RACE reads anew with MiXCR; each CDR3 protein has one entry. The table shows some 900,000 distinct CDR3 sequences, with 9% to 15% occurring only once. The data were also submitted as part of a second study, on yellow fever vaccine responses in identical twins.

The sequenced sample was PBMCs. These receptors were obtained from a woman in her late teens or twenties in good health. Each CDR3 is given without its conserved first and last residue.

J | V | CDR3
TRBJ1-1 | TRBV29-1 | SGRLPNTEAF
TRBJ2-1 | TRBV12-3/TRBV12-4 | ASTGEVSYNEQF
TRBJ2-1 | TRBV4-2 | ASSQEGLAGGSEQF
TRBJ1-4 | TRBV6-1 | ASSVSTTNEKLF
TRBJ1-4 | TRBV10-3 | AISGGNEKLF
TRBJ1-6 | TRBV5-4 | ASSLGQGPNSPLH
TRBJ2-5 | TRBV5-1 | ASSLGPGLADQETQY
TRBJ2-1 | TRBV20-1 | SARDLGHEQF
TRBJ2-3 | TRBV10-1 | ASSEGTAAWTSGGYGTDTQY
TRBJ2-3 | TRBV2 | ASKTGLPTQY
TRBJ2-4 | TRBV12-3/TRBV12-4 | ASSIRDNQNIQY
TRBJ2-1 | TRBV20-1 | SARLPSANNEQF
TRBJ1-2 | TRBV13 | ASSFSGNYGYT
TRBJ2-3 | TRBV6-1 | ASSQNRGRGLRGTDTQY
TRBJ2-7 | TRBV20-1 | SARAPVGGEQY
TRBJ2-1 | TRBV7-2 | ASGTGFYNEQF
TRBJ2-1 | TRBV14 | ASSHPPRNEQF
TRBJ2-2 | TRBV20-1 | SARDWGREGRDGELF
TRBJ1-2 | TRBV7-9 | ASSHPNPRWNYGYT
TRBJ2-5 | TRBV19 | ASSRFVGGETQY
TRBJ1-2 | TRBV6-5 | ASSYSSYPSDSYT
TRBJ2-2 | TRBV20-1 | SARQAGTTNLRNTGELF
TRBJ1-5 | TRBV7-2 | ASSRTGTANQPQH
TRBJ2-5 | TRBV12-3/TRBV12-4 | ASRPAGGGQETQY
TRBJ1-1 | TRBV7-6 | ATGTETEAF
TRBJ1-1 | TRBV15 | ATSRPDTTEAF
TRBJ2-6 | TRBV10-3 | AISDVRGSGANVLT
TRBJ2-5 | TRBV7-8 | ASSKLIRETQY
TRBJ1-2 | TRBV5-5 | ASSPRLDFNYGYT
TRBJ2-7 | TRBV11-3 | ASSPGLADSYEQY
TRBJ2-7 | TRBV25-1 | ASISRDSYEQY
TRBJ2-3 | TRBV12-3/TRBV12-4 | ASSPGSFDTQY
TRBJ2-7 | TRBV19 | ASSRQPQADRTSGVTYEQY
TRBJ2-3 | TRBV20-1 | SARSVAGGSSTDTQY
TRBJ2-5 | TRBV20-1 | SARGPNEETQY
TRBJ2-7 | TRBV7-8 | ASGEGGEQY